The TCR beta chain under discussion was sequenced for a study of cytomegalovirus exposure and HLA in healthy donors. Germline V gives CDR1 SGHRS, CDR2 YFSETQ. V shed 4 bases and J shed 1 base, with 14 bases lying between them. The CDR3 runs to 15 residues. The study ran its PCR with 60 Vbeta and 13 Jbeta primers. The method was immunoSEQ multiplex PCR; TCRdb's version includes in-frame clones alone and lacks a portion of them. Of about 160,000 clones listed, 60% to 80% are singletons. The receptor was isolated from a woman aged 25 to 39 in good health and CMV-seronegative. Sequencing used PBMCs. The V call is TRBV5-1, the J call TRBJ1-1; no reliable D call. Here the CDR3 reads CASSPRTAGNTEAFF. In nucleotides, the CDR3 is TGCGCCAGCAGCCCCCGTACGGCAGGGAACACTGAAGCTTTCTTT.